This is a list of T cell receptor beta chains from one sample in a study of metastatic and nonmetastatic thyroid tumors. TCRdb re-called the PCR reads through MiXCR. The sample lists tens of thousands of clones; 14% to 15% were seen once. The source material was tumor tissue. These receptors were obtained from a female donor with papillary thyroid cancer or a benign thyroid nodule (not recorded which). Some clones in this sample may be carry-over from other donors' samples. Each CDR3 is given with its conserved first and last residue. A D gene is named only where the DNA matches it firmly. Size tells how often a clone was seen (once, few, many) or the class of an expanded clone, and some rows leave it out.

d_gene	v_gene	abundance	j_gene	CDR3aa	CDR3nt
-	TRBV28	many	TRBJ1-5	CATNEGVWGNQPQHF	TGTGCCACCAACGAGGGGGTCTGGGGCAATCAGCCCCAGCATTTT
-	TRBV5-4	many	TRBJ2-2	CASSLKRANTGELFF	TGTGCCAGCAGCTTGAAGAGGGCTAACACCGGGGAGCTGTTTTTT
-	TRBV20-1	-	TRBJ2-2	CSARSVIGEDTGELFF	TGCAGTGCTAGAAGCGTTATAGGGGAGGACACCGGAGAGCTGTTTTTT
-	TRBV6-1	many	TRBJ1-1	CASSEGPRKAFF	TGTGCCAGCAGTGAAGGGCCTCGAAAAGCTTTCTTT
-	TRBV7-3	medium-sized	TRBJ2-3	CASSFSGNTQYF	TGTGCCAGCAGCTTTTCCGGGAATACGCAGTATTTT
TRBD1	TRBV2	many	TRBJ1-1	CASRTGGTEAFF	TGTGCCAGCAGGACAGGGGGAACTGAAGCTTTCTTT
TRBD1	TRBV5-5	many	TRBJ2-6	CASRSTGGTGANVLTF	TGTGCCAGCAGATCGACAGGGGGTACTGGGGCCAACGTCCTGACTTTC
TRBD1	TRBV29-1	many	TRBJ1-5	CSAGQGNQPQHF	TGCAGCGCCGGACAGGGCAATCAGCCCCAGCATTTT
-	TRBV5-1	many	TRBJ1-4	CASSLNPGANEKLFF	TGCGCCAGCAGCTTGAACCCAGGGGCTAATGAAAAACTGTTTTTT
TRBD2	TRBV20-1	-	TRBJ2-3	CSARGTSGRAGTDTQYF	TGCAGTGCTAGAGGGACTAGCGGGAGGGCGGGCACAGATACGCAGTATTTT
TRBD1	TRBV4-2	many	TRBJ1-5	CASSPTGVDQPQHF	TGTGCCAGCAGCCCGACAGGGGTTGATCAGCCCCAGCATTTT
TRBD2	TRBV2	medium-sized	TRBJ2-7	CASTSGVSYEQYF	TGTGCCAGCACTAGCGGGGTATCCTACGAGCAGTACTTC
-	TRBV19	many	TRBJ1-4	CASRRQVGDGKLFF	TGTGCCAGTAGAAGACAGGTGGGGGATGGAAAACTGTTTTTT
-	TRBV28	many	TRBJ1-5	CASSLPGGAWKPQHF	TGTGCCAGCAGTCTCCCGGGGGGGGCTTGGAAGCCCCAGCATTTT
TRBD2	TRBV4-1	many	TRBJ2-1	CASSQGGTSGTYNEQFF	TGCGCCAGCAGCCAAGGCGGGACTAGCGGGACCTACAATGAGCAGTTCTTC
-	TRBV7-6	many	TRBJ2-5	CASSAQGGGVETQYF	TGTGCCAGCAGCGCTCAAGGAGGGGGCGTGGAGACCCAGTACTTC
-	TRBV6-1	many	TRBJ1-1	CASRPPEGGTNTEAFF	TGTGCCAGCAGGCCTCCGGAGGGAGGGACTAACACTGAAGCTTTCTTT
TRBD1	TRBV11-1	-	TRBJ2-3	CASSLHRGRTDAQYF	TGTGCCAGCAGCTTACACAGGGGGAGGACAGATGCGCAGTATTTT
TRBD1	TRBV7-9	many	TRBJ2-3	CASSSQTGGRADTQYF	TGTGCCAGCAGCTCCCAGACAGGGGGCAGAGCAGATACGCAGTATTTT
-	TRBV6-1	many	TRBJ1-6	CASSEGGPPDFF	TGTGCCAGCAGTGAAGGGGGCCCTCCGGATTTTTTT
TRBD2	TRBV3-1	many	TRBJ2-3	CASSPTSGSTDTQYF	TGTGCCAGCAGCCCGACTAGCGGGAGCACAGATACGCAGTATTTT
-	TRBV5-5	medium-sized	TRBJ2-7	CASSLGTVLYEQYF	TGTGCCAGCAGCTTGGGGACAGTTCTGTACGAGCAGTACTTC
-	TRBV5-4	many	TRBJ1-2	CASSLIFGGNYGYTF	TGTGCCAGCAGCTTGATTTTCGGGGGAAACTATGGCTACACCTTC
TRBD2	TRBV19	many	TRBJ2-1	CASGTSGGREQFF	TGTGCCAGCGGGACTAGCGGGGGGCGAGAGCAGTTCTTC
TRBD1	TRBV29-1	many	TRBJ2-1	CSVGPDRVYYNEQFF	TGCAGCGTTGGACCGGACAGGGTCTACTACAATGAGCAGTTCTTC
-	TRBV14	-	TRBJ2-7	CAITKRVAYEQYF	TGTGCCATCACGAAGCGGGTGGCCTACGAGCAGTACTTC
-	TRBV3-1	many	TRBJ1-2	CASSLYRDGYTF	TGTGCCAGCAGCCTGTACCGAGATGGCTACACCTTC
-	TRBV7-9	many	TRBJ2-4	CASSLRTGNIQYF	TGTGCCAGCAGCTTACGGACGGGGAACATTCAGTACTTC
TRBD1	TRBV2	few	TRBJ1-5	CASRQGASNQPQHF	TGTGCCAGCAGACAGGGGGCTAGCAATCAGCCCCAGCATTTT
-	TRBV20-1	many	TRBJ2-5	CSARPPGFGETQYF	TGCAGTGCTAGGCCCCCCGGGTTCGGAGAGACCCAGTACTTC
TRBD2	TRBV20-1	many	TRBJ2-2	CSARDPGRAGELFF	TGCAGTGCTAGAGATCCCGGGAGGGCCGGGGAGCTGTTTTTT
-	TRBV2	many	TRBJ2-2	CASSTGTGELFF	TGTGCCAGCAGTACAGGGACCGGGGAGCTGTTTTTT
-	TRBV6-1	many	TRBJ1-5	CASSLGDPENQPQHF	TGTGCCAGCAGCCTCGGAGATCCCGAAAATCAGCCCCAGCATTTT
-	TRBV10-2	many	TRBJ1-2	CASLTDSYGYTF	TGCGCCAGTTTAACAGATTCCTATGGCTACACCTTC
-	TRBV12-3/TRBV12-4	many	TRBJ2-1	CASSPDLGLSNEQFF	TGTGCCAGCAGTCCGGACTTGGGACTTAGTAATGAGCAGTTCTTC
TRBD2	TRBV7-7	many	TRBJ2-6	CASSLETSGPF	TGTGCCAGCAGCTTAGAGACTAGCGGGCCTTTC